The 31 T cell receptor beta chains below all came from one sample that was sequenced in a study of identical twins' blood T cells. TCRdb passed the 5' RACE reads through MiXCR, listing each CDR3 protein once. The sample lists roughly 340,000 distinct CDR3 sequences, around 30% occurring once. Sequencing was done on a sample of PBMCs. Receptor source: a woman aged 18 to 50 in good health.

The rearrangement uses TRBV4-1 and TRBJ2-3; D ambiguous. CDR3 length: 16 residues. In germline, CDR1 is MGHRA, CDR2 YSYEKL. The V end was cut by 0 bases, the J end by 6 bases, with 16 bases between. The CDR3 DNA is TGCGCCAGCAGCCAAGAAGGTCGAAGAGCATCGGATACGCAGTATTTT. It translates to CASSQEGRRASDTQYF.

This clonotype has a count of ten or more. The CDR3 nucleotides read TGTGCCAGCAGCTTCTATAACTACGAGCAGTACTTC. It yields the protein CASSFYNYEQYF. The chain uses TRBV11-2 and TRBJ2-7; D ambiguous. Germline V gene data show CDR1 as SGHAT and CDR2 as FQNNGV. The V end lost 3 bases, the J end lost 3 bases, and 6 bases lay between the germline ends. There are 12 residues in the CDR3.

The V and J genes are TRBV3-1 and TRBJ1-1; 10 positions agree with TRBD1. Germline V lookup: CDR1 LGHDT, CDR2 YNNKEL (reference sequence). With V trimmed by 3 bases and J by 11 bases, 9 bases remained unmatched. The CDR3 contains 14 residues. The CDR3 is CASSQNDRGLVAFF. The CDR3 DNA reads TGTGCCAGCAGCCAGAACGACAGGGGGCTAGTCGCTTTCTTT.

This clonotype showed up just a few times. This chain uses TRBV9 with TRBJ2-7; D gene ambiguous. CDR1 SGDLS and CDR2 YYNGEE come from the germline V gene. The V end was cut by 1 base, the J end by 5 bases, with 13 bases between. This CDR3 has 14 amino acids. In nucleotides, the CDR3 is TGTGCCAGCAGCGTAAGCATGAAGTTTCACGAGCAGTACTTC. Its translation is CASSVSMKFHEQYF.

Concerning this clonotype itself: The junction and the germline gene differ at one end; a read error may be behind it. The chain links TRBV6-1 to TRBJ2-7; weak D call: TRBD1 (5 bases). Germline V gives CDR1 MNHNS, CDR2 SASEGT. The CDR3 spans 13 residues. CDR3 residues: CASRLTVTYERYF. The CDR3 nucleotides are TGTGCCAGCAGATTGACAGTCACCTACGAGCGGTACTTC.

The chain carries TRBV5-1 and TRBJ2-1, with D possibly matching TRBD2 (6 bases). This CDR3 region has 14 residues. Germline V gene data show CDR1 as SGHRS and CDR2 as YFSETQ. The V end was cut by 4 bases, the J end by 5 bases, with 13 bases between. The CDR3 loop is CASSPGLKDNEQFF. The CDR3 DNA follows: TGCGCCAGCAGCCCGGGACTTAAGGACAATGAGCAGTTCTTC.

This clonotype appeared once. This chain joins TRBV6-6 and TRBJ2-5; 9 bases line up with TRBD2. Germline V lookup: CDR1 MNHNY, CDR2 SVGAGI (reference sequence). Trimming at V came to 10 bases and at J to 0 bases, leaving 6 bases not matched to a gene. The CDR3 is 14 residues long. The CDR3 sequence is CATSGLAYQETQYF. CDR3 nucleotides: TGTGCCACTTCGGGACTAGCCTACCAAGAGACCCAGTACTTC.

This clonotype was observed at least ten times. The chain joins TRBV13 to TRBJ2-1; no firm D call. The CDR3 sequence is 11 residues long. In germline, CDR1 is PRHDT, CDR2 FYEKMQ (reference sequence). Trimming shortened V by 5 bases and J by 12 bases, and 11 bases separated the two germline ends. CDR3 DNA sequence: TGTGCCAGCAGCCCCAAGTTGGTGCAGTTCTTC. Amino acid sequence: CASSPKLVQFF.

This clonotype has at least ten counts. This chain links TRBV10-3 with TRBJ2-3; 9 bases line up with TRBD2. Trimming at V came to 6 bases and at J to 4 bases, leaving 2 bases not matched to a gene. CDR1 ENHRY and CDR2 SYGVKD come from the germline V gene. This CDR3 has 13 residues. For the CDR3, the DNA is TGTGCCATCAGGACTAGCGGTTCAGATACGCAGTATTTT. It codes for CAIRTSGSDTQYF.

This clonotype has a count of ten or more. The rearrangement uses TRBV4-2 and TRBJ2-1; D remains unclear. The CDR3 contains 15 residues. Germline V CDR1 and CDR2: LGHNA, YNFKEQ. The V and J ends lost 0 bases and 0 bases respectively, with 6 bases between them. The CDR3 is CASSQESLSYNEQFF. Written as DNA, the CDR3 is TGTGCCAGCAGCCAAGAATCTCTCTCCTACAATGAGCAGTTCTTC.

This sequence joins TRBV7-2 and TRBJ2-2; D is ambiguous. The germline V gene has CDR1 SGHTA and CDR2 FQGNSA. The CDR3 sequence is 14 residues long. The germline V and J ends were trimmed by 1 base and 1 base, with 4 bases remaining between them. CDR3 loop: CASSLDVNTGELFF. In nucleotides, the CDR3 is TGTGCCAGCAGCTTAGATGTGAACACCGGGGAGCTGTTTTTT. The full variable domain, with the rest looked up from reference TRBV7-2 and TRBJ2-2, is GAGVSQSPSNKVTEKGKDVELRCDPISGHTALYWYRQSLGQGLEFLIYFQGNSAPDKSGLPSDRFSAERTGGSVSTLTIQRTQQEDSAVYLCASSLDVNTGELFFGEGSRLTVL.

The rearrangement links TRBV10-1 to TRBJ1-1; possible D gene TRBD1, 5 bases. Germline V gene lookup returns CDR1 WNHNN and CDR2 SYGVQD (reference sequence). Trimming removed 0 bases from V and 4 bases from J, with 12 bases in between. This CDR3 is 15 amino acids long. CDR3 sequence: CASSESGGTFTEAFF. DNA for the CDR3: TGCGCCAGCAGTGAGTCCGGAGGGACCTTCACTGAAGCTTTCTTT.

The chain links TRBV9 to TRBJ2-3; no definite D call. The V gene's germline CDR1 is SGDLS and CDR2 YYNGEE. V was pared by 5 bases and J by 3 bases, with 10 bases between. The CDR3 sequence is 13 residues long. This chain's CDR3 is CASSRGVTDTQYF. For the CDR3, the DNA is TGTGCCAGCAGTCGAGGAGTGACAGATACGCAGTATTTT.

This clonotype occurred a few times. The junction departs from germline at one end; a sequencing error may be responsible. The chain joins TRBV6-2 or TRBV6-3 to TRBJ2-1; possible D gene TRBD1, 6 bases. CDR3 length: 14 residues. Per the germline V gene, CDR1 is MNHEY and CDR2 is SVGEGT. The CDR3 loop reads CASSYSRDKPLYEF. The CDR3 nucleotides read TGTGCCAGCAGTTACTCGAGGGACAAACCCCTCTACGAATTC.

The CDR3 DNA sequence: TGCAGGGCCCTCGAGGGGACCTACAATGAGCAGTTCTTC. This translates into CRALEGTYNEQFF. The chain joins TRBV20-1 to TRBJ2-1; D might be TRBD1 or TRBD2, each matching 5 bases. The CDR3 has 13 residues. The germline CDR1 and CDR2 sequences are DFQATT and SNEGSKA (reference sequence).

This chain uses TRBV12-3 or TRBV12-4 with TRBJ1-1, with D uncertain. Trimming left V 4 bases short and J 1 base short, with 10 bases between. The CDR3 consists of 14 residues. In DNA, the CDR3 is TGTGCCAGCAGTTGGACTAACCGGAACACTGAAGCTTTCTTT. Protein: CASSWTNRNTEAFF.

Remarks on this clonotype: This may be a read error: a much more frequent sequence differs by one nucleotide. The chain is built from TRBV5-1 and TRBJ2-2, with D possibly being TRBD2 (6 bases). The germline V gene encodes CDR1 SGHRS and CDR2 YFSETQ. This CDR3 spans 14 amino acids. The CDR3 coding sequence is TGCACCAGCAGCTTGGTTCCGGGAGCCGGGGAGCTGTTTTTT. Translating it yields CTSSLVPGAGELFF. The full variable domain, with the rest looked up from reference TRBV5-1 and TRBJ2-2, is KAGVTQTPRYLIKTRGQQVTLSCSPISGHRSVSWYQQTPGQGLQFLFEYFSETQRNKGNFPGRFSGRQFSNSRSEMNVSTLELGDSALYLCTSSLVPGAGELFFGEGSRLTVL.

V gene TRBV29-1 combines with J gene TRBJ1-1, with a possible D match to TRBD1 (5 bases). The CDR3 extends over 12 amino acids. Germline CDR1 reads SQVTM; CDR2 reads ANQGSEA. V was cut by 4 bases and J by 3 bases, with 9 bases left in between. Here the CDR3 DNA reads TGCAGCGTTGTTGGGGCGGACACTGAAGCTTTCTTT. Translating it yields CSVVGADTEAFF.

In this sample, this clonotype turned up a few times. The gene calls are TRBV21-1 and TRBJ1-6. TRBV21-1 is flagged as a pseudogene. The CDR3 runs 15 residues. CDR3 sequence reads: CASSEISHYNSPLHF. CDR3 DNA: TGTGCCAGCAGTGAAATTTCTCACTATAATTCACCCCTCCACTTT.

This clonotype was seen only a few times. V usage is TRBV7-8 and J usage is TRBJ1-1; 8 bases align to TRBD1. Germline V lookup: CDR1 SGHVS, CDR2 FQNEAQ. CDR3 length equals 15 residues. V was pared by 0 bases and J by 1 base, with 1 base of the junction left unmatched. CDR3 loop: CASSLAGTGNTEAFF. The DNA for the CDR3 is TGTGCCAGCAGCTTAGCGGGGACAGGGAACACTGAAGCTTTCTTT. Full variable domain (rest looked up from reference TRBV7-8 and TRBJ1-1): GAGVSQSPRYKVAKRGQDVALRCDPISGHVSLFWYQQALGQGPEFLTYFQNEAQLDKSGLPSDRFFAERPEGSVSTLKIQRTQQEDSAVYLCASSLAGTGNTEAFFGQGTRLTVV.

This clonotype was detected only a few times. The chain combines TRBV29-1 with TRBJ1-5; 7 bases match TRBD1. The length of the CDR3 is 13 residues. V lost 4 bases and J lost 5; bases outside the gene matches: 5. Germline V gene data show CDR1 as SQVTM and CDR2 as ANQGSEA. The CDR3, as DNA: TGCAGCGTTGCAGGGGGACGGGATCAGCCCCAGCATTTT. Protein product: CSVAGGRDQPQHF.

Only a few counts were recorded for this clonotype. V is TRBV19 and J is TRBJ1-4; D is undetermined. V was pared by 9 bases and J by 7 bases, with 15 bases between. This CDR3 region has 13 residues. Germline V gene lookup returns CDR1 LNHDA and CDR2 SQIVND (reference sequence). In DNA form, the CDR3 reads TGTGCCAGCCAAAGGGCGGTGGGTGAAAAACTGTTTTTT. Protein sequence: CASQRAVGEKLFF. The whole variable domain, filled in from reference TRBV19 and TRBJ1-4, reads DGGITQSPKYLFRKEGQNVTLSCEQNLNHDAMYWYRQDPGQGLRLIYYSQIVNDFQKGDIAEGYSVSREKKESFPLTVTSAQKNPTAFYLCASQRAVGEKLFFGSGTQLSVL.

This clonotype was found a few times. This chain links TRBV19 with TRBJ1-5, with TRBD1 identical over 8 bases. This CDR3 has 16 amino acids. The germline CDR1 and CDR2 sequences are LNHDA and SQIVND (reference sequence). V lost 5 bases, J lost 3 bases, and 9 bases stayed unmatched. The CDR3 here is CASSRLKDRDNQPQHF. Here the CDR3 DNA reads TGTGCCAGTAGTCGTCTAAAGGACAGGGACAATCAGCCCCAGCATTTT.

The sample holds a few counts of this clonotype. The chain recombines TRBV6-6 with TRBJ2-6, with D uncertain. Germline V gene lookup returns CDR1 MNHNY and CDR2 SVGAGI (reference sequence). The CDR3 is 13 amino acids. Trimming removed 7 bases at V and 3 bases at J, with 7 bases between. The CDR3 region is CASKLDGANVLTF. CDR3 coding DNA: TGTGCCAGCAAGCTCGATGGGGCCAACGTCCTGACTTTC.

The genes are TRBV5-1 and TRBJ2-2, with 7 nucleotides matching TRBD2. Germline CDR1 and CDR2: SGHRS and YFSETQ. Trimming at V came to 3 bases and at J to 4 bases, leaving 9 bases not matched to a gene. The CDR3 runs 16 residues. DNA for the CDR3: TGCGCCAGCAGCTACTTGAGCGGGGTATCCACCGGGGAGCTGTTTTTT. As protein: CASSYLSGVSTGELFF. Full variable domain (remainder filled in from reference TRBV5-1 and TRBJ2-2): KAGVTQTPRYLIKTRGQQVTLSCSPISGHRSVSWYQQTPGQGLQFLFEYFSETQRNKGNFPGRFSGRQFSNSRSEMNVSTLELGDSALYLCASSYLSGVSTGELFFGEGSRLTVL.

The chain employs TRBV24-1 and TRBJ2-2, with 9 bases lining up with TRBD2. The CDR3 loop spans 17 amino acids. CDR1 is KGHDR, CDR2 SFDVKD, per germline. After removal of 4 bases from V and 0 bases from J, the junction contained 5 bases not matched to a gene. DNA for the CDR3: TGTGCCACCAGTGACTATCCTAGCGGGACGAACACCGGGGAGCTGTTTTTT. This sequence encodes CATSDYPSGTNTGELFF.

This clonotype has only one observation. V gene TRBV19 combines with J gene TRBJ1-5; D gene ambiguous. Germline V gene lookup returns CDR1 LNHDA and CDR2 SQIVND (reference sequence). This CDR3 region has 14 residues. The V gene lost 3 bases and the J gene lost 3 bases, with 9 bases spanning the gap. The CDR3 sequence: CASSMSLNNQPQHF. CDR3 bases: TGTGCCAGTAGTATGTCACTTAACAATCAGCCCCAGCATTTT.

This clonotype was counted a single time. The chain carries TRBV4-1 and TRBJ2-1; 9 bases agree with TRBD2. The V segment lost 2 bases and the J segment 8 bases; nucleotides outside the gene matches: 7. The germline CDR1 and CDR2 sequences are MGHRA and YSYEKL. The CDR3 contains 15 residues. CDR3 sequence (DNA): TGCGCCAGCAGCCAACTTGCTAGCGGGAATCATGAGCAGTTCTTC. Its protein product is CASSQLASGNHEQFF.

This chain connects TRBV7-9 to TRBJ2-1, with 12 bases aligning to TRBD2. CDR1 and CDR2 from the germline V gene are SEHNR and FQNEAQ (reference sequence). The CDR3 spans 16 residues. With 2 bases clipped from V and 7 bases from J, the junction kept 6 bases outside the gene matches. Here the CDR3 reads CASSLFTSGGQNEQFF. In DNA form, the CDR3 reads TGTGCCAGCAGCTTATTTACTAGCGGGGGGCAGAATGAGCAGTTCTTC.

This clonotype was detected once. The chain recombines TRBV3-1 with TRBJ2-5; 8 positions match TRBD1. The CDR3 is 12 amino acids. The V segment lost 8 bases and the J segment 2 bases; nucleotides outside the gene matches: 1. The germline CDR1 and CDR2 sequences are LGHDT and YNNKEL (reference sequence). The CDR3 DNA sequence: TGTGCCAGCCGGGACAGGCAAGAGACCCAGTACTTC. It yields the protein CASRDRQETQYF.

A word on this clonotype: The junction and the germline gene differ at one end; a read error may be behind it. The chain recombines TRBV7-9 with TRBJ2-2; D gene ambiguous. In germline, CDR1 is SEHNR, CDR2 FQNEAQ (reference sequence). The CDR3 loop spans 15 amino acids. The CDR3 loop is CSSSLVVDITGELFF. The CDR3 DNA follows: TGTTCCAGCAGCTTAGTGGTGGATATCACCGGGGAGCTGTTTTTT. Full variable domain (missing parts from reference TRBV7-9 and TRBJ2-2): DTGVSQNPRHKITKRGQNVTFRCDPISEHNRLYWYRQTLGQGPEFLTYFQNEAQLEKSRLLSDRFSAERPKGSFSTLEIQRTEQGDSAMYLCSSSLVVDITGELFFGEGSRLTVL.